The 15 T cell receptor beta chains given below trace back to one sample, sequenced in a study of tumor-infiltrating lymphocytes in primary liver carcinoma. The investigators made TCR beta cDNA from roughly 0.45 ug total RNA, using a constant-region primer. For TCR beta, libraries were produced by three nested multiplex PCR rounds using slightly modified ARM-PCR. A C-beta reverse primer and TRBV1-TRBV30 forward primers served in each of the first two PCR rounds, at about 10 cycles apiece. MiXCR, run by TCRdb on the multiplex PCR reads, gives a single entry per CDR3 protein. The table has about 350,000 distinct CDR3 sequences, about two thirds seen once. Blood RNA came from unsorted whole blood; germline DNA was also extracted. Source material: peripheral blood. These receptor sequences come from a man in his forties or fifties with primary liver carcinoma and hepatitis B virus infection.

This sequence joins TRBV7-9 and TRBJ1-1, with 7 positions matching TRBD1. Per the germline V gene, CDR1 is SEHNR and CDR2 is FQNEAQ (reference sequence). CDR3 length equals 15 residues. The V gene end was trimmed by 5 bases and the J gene end by 6 bases; junction bases not matched to a gene: 12. DNA for the CDR3: TGTGCCAGCAGCCCGGGGGGACAGACCCGATCTGAAGCTTTCTTT. It is translated as CASSPGGQTRSEAFF.

The chain carries TRBV24-1 and TRBJ2-3, with D perhaps being TRBD1 or TRBD2 (5 bases each). This CDR3 spans 16 amino acids. Germline V gives CDR1 KGHDR, CDR2 SFDVKD. Trimming took 0 bases from V and 7 from J, leaving 16 bases between them. CDR3 bases: TGTGCCACCAGTGATTTGCAGGGAGAGGACCGTAATACGCAGTATTTT. Encoded protein: CATSDLQGEDRNTQYF.

Worth noting for this clonotype: At one end the junction does not follow the germline gene, possibly because of a read error. The chain employs TRBV20-1 and TRBJ2-1; perhaps TRBD2 as D (6 bases). This CDR3 has 15 amino acids. Germline V gene data show CDR1 as DFQATT and CDR2 as SNEGSKA (reference sequence). The CDR3 loop reads CSAREAGLAGGEQLF. The CDR3 nucleotides read TGCAGTGCTAGAGAAGCAGGGCTAGCCGGGGGTGAGCAGCTCTTC.

This clonotype was observed a single time. A much larger clone is a single base away; this may be a read error. Here the CDR3 omits its conserved ending phenylalanine or tryptophan, so a read error is the likely source. This rearrangement joins TRBV14 to TRBJ2-1, with 10 bases fitting TRBD2. CDR3 length equals 15 residues. The V gene's germline CDR1 is SGHDN and CDR2 FVKESK. V was pared by 0 bases and J by 7 bases, with 3 bases of the junction left unmatched. The CDR3 nucleotides are TGTGCCAGCAGCCAAGATAGCGGGAGGTGGAATGAGCAGTTCTTA. This codes for CASSQDSGRWNEQFL.

About this clonotype: At one end the junction does not follow the germline gene, possibly because of a read error. V gene TRBV11-2 combines with J gene TRBJ2-1, with 10 bases matching TRBD1. Germline V gene data show CDR1 as SGHAT and CDR2 as FQNNGV. The CDR3 totals 17 residues. The DNA of the CDR3 is TGTGCCAGCAGCATAGACCTGAGACAGGGGGCCTCCAACGAGCAGTTCTTC. Its translation: CASSIDLRQGASNEQFF.

The CDR3 loop is CASRPPGEAGLAGGYEQYF. DNA of the CDR3: TGTGCCAGCAGACCTCCAGGGGAGGCCGGACTAGCGGGAGGGTACGAGCAGTACTTC. This chain connects TRBV6-2 or TRBV6-3 to TRBJ2-7; 15 bases are shared with TRBD2. V trimming: 6 bases; J trimming: 4 bases; junction bases outside the gene matches: 16. The germline V gene has CDR1 MNHEY and CDR2 SVGEGT. The CDR3 consists of 19 residues.

V gene TRBV2 combines with J gene TRBJ2-5, with TRBD2 matching over 11 bases. The CDR3 runs 14 residues. The J segment lost 5 bases and the V segment lost 4 bases, leaving 3 bases of the junction unmatched. The germline CDR1 and CDR2 sequences are SNHLY and FYNNEI. CDR3 DNA: TGTGCCAGCAGTGCGACTAGCGGGACCGAGACCCAGTACTTC. It translates to CASSATSGTETQYF.

This CDR3 reads CATSAADQETQYF. CDR3 sequence (DNA): TGTGCCACCAGTGCGGCAGACCAAGAGACCCAGTACTTC. The rearrangement joins TRBV24-1 to TRBJ2-5; D gene ambiguous. The CDR3 contains 13 residues. V was trimmed by 5 bases and J by 0 bases, leaving 6 bases between them. The germline gives CDR1 KGHDR, CDR2 SFDVKD.

In its sample, this clonotype was seen a few times. A much larger clone differs from this one at a single base, so this may be a read error. The chain employs TRBV10-3 and TRBJ1-1, with D unclear. Germline V gives CDR1 ENHRY, CDR2 SYGVKD. The CDR3 has 11 amino acids. As DNA, the CDR3 is TGTGCCATCAGTCAGTCAACTGAAGCTTTCTTT. This gives the protein CAISQSTEAFF.

Regarding this clonotype: The junction departs from germline at one end; a sequencing error may be responsible. The chain joins TRBV4-1 to TRBJ2-7; possibly TRBD2 for D (5 bases). The germline V gene encodes CDR1 MGHRA and CDR2 YSYEKL. The CDR3 runs 15 residues. The CDR3, as DNA: TGCGCCAGCAGCCATCGCAGCGGATCTTCCTACGTGCAGTACTTC. This translates into CASSHRSGSSYVQYF.

The DNA for the CDR3 is TGTGTCGGCAGCCTTCGTCTAGTGGGGAATGAGCAGTTCTTC. Amino acids: CVGSLRLVGNEQFF. This chain links TRBV11-2 with TRBJ2-1; D is undetermined. The germline gives CDR1 SGHAT, CDR2 FQNNGV. The CDR3 has 14 residues.

By share, this clonotype counts as medium-sized. The gene calls are TRBV11-2 and TRBJ2-5; D is ambiguous. Trimming stripped 1 base from V and 3 bases from J, with 9 bases between. The CDR3 loop spans 14 amino acids. Germline assignment: CDR1 SGHAT and CDR2 FQNNGV. In DNA form, the CDR3 reads TGTGCCAGCAGCTTAGGAGGCACGGAAGAGACCCAGTACTTC. This sequence encodes CASSLGGTEETQYF.

V gene TRBV28 combines with J gene TRBJ2-1, with TRBD2 matching over 10 bases. The length of the CDR3 is 18 residues. Germline V lookup: CDR1 MDHEN, CDR2 SYDVKM. After removal of 1 base from V and 5 bases from J, the junction contained 11 bases not matched to a gene. The CDR3 DNA is TGTGCCAGCAGTTTATTGGGTTTGAGGACTAGCGGACACAATGAGCAGTTCTTC. Translated, it gives CASSLLGLRTSGHNEQFF.

This clonotype was observed at least ten times. This chain connects TRBV11-3 to TRBJ2-1; D ambiguous. In germline, CDR1 is SGHNT, CDR2 YENEEA. V was clipped by 0 bases and J by 8 bases, with 11 bases between them. The CDR3 is 14 amino acids. The CDR3 spells CASSLDPANDEQFF. CDR3 DNA sequence: TGTGCCAGCAGCTTAGATCCCGCGAATGATGAGCAGTTCTTC.

The rearrangement links TRBV6-5 to TRBJ2-3, with TRBD1 matching 12 bases. Germline trimming cut 4 bases from V and 3 bases from J; bases unmatched to any gene: 2. Germline lookup yields CDR1 MNHEY and CDR2 SVGAGI. The CDR3 is made up of 15 amino acids. In DNA, the CDR3 is TGTGCCAGCAGTTCGGGACAGGGGGCAACAGATACGCAGTATTTT. The encoded protein is CASSSGQGATDTQYF.